These 29 T cell receptor beta chains were all obtained from the same sample, sequenced in a study of Graves' ophthalmopathy and Graves' hyperthyroidism. RNA transcripts were the template, and TCR beta CDR3 regions were amplified from them. First-round RT-PCR employed HTBI primers, with a second-round multiplex PCR after it. Via MiXCR, TCRdb re-called the multiplex PCR reads, giving one row per CDR3 protein. Counted here are 400,000 to 450,000 distinct CDR3 sequences, around a fifth occurring once; the ten biggest clones make up roughly 3.2%. The material sequenced was peripheral blood. Source of these receptors: a woman between 18 and 30 years old with stable Graves' hyperthyroidism.

This clonotype was seen only once. The chain combines TRBV6-1 with TRBJ2-2, with D uncertain. V gave up 5 bases and J gave up 4 bases, with 8 bases separating them. The CDR3 contains 13 residues. Germline CDR1 MNHNS, CDR2 SASEGT. The CDR3 DNA sequence: TGTGCCAGCAGTTTAGCCTTCACCGGGGAGCTGTTTTTT. Translated, it gives CASSLAFTGELFF.

Ten or more counts support this clonotype. The rearrangement uses TRBV19 and TRBJ1-1; TRBD1 is a possible D gene (5 bases). The germline V gene has CDR1 LNHDA and CDR2 SQIVND (reference sequence). With 5 bases removed from V and 4 bases from J, the gap between germline ends came to 11 bases. CDR3 length: 13 amino acids. For the CDR3, the DNA is TGTGCCAGTAGTGAGGGCCAGGGCACTGAAGCTTTCTTT. It encodes CASSEGQGTEAFF. The full variable domain, rest sourced from reference TRBV19 and TRBJ1-1, is DGGITQSPKYLFRKEGQNVTLSCEQNLNHDAMYWYRQDPGQGLRLIYYSQIVNDFQKGDIAEGYSVSREKKESFPLTVTSAQKNPTAFYLCASSEGQGTEAFFGQGTRLTVV.

The V call is TRBV29-1, the J call TRBJ1-1; 9 bases are shared with TRBD1. Germline V CDR1 and CDR2: SQVTM, ANQGSEA. The CDR3 spans 11 residues. Trimming cost V 6 bases and J 8 bases; bases outside gene matches: 4. CDR3 bases: TGCAGCGTCGACAGGGGGGGGGAAGCTTTCTTT. Residues: CSVDRGGEAFF.

In its sample, this clonotype was seen many times. The chain uses TRBV12-5 and TRBJ1-1; D ambiguous. The CDR3 is 13 residues long. The V gene lost 6 bases and the J gene lost 1 base, with 9 bases spanning the gap. CDR1 is LGHNT and CDR2 is FRNRAP in the germline V gene. CDR3 loop: CASGRIGNTEAFF. The CDR3 DNA is TGTGCTAGTGGCCGTATTGGGAACACTGAAGCTTTCTTT.

This clonotype was picked up many times. This chain links TRBV24-1 with TRBJ1-1, with D uncertain. Germline lookup yields CDR1 KGHDR and CDR2 SFDVKD. The ends were cut back, 5 bases at V and 3 bases at J, with 12 bases in the middle. The CDR3 is made up of 14 amino acids. CDR3 protein: CATSGKLSDTEAFF. The CDR3 bases are TGTGCCACCAGTGGGAAGCTGTCAGACACTGAAGCTTTCTTT.

Notes on this clonotype: With a much larger clone just one base away, this may be a read error. The V gene is TRBV20-1, the J gene TRBJ2-5; D remains ambiguous. The CDR3 length is 10 residues. Germline V gene data show CDR1 as DFQATT and CDR2 as SNEGSKA (reference sequence). This chain's CDR3 is CSAGEEAQDF. The CDR3 region has the DNA TGCAGTGCAGGAGAAGAGGCCCAGGACTTC.

Ten or more counts support this clonotype. The chain carries TRBV9 and TRBJ1-6, with D unresolved. The CDR3 loop spans 16 amino acids. Germline CDR1 SGDLS, CDR2 YYNGEE. V was shortened by 4 bases and J by 0 bases, with 11 bases between the two germline ends. The CDR3 DNA is TGTGCCAGCAGCAAGGGAGTTAGCTCCTATAATTCACCCCTCCACTTT. Protein sequence: CASSKGVSSYNSPLHF.

This clonotype showed up many times. This chain uses TRBV18 with TRBJ2-5; TRBD2 is a possible D gene (6 bases). The V end lost 6 bases, the J end lost 2 bases, and 16 bases lay between the germline ends. Germline CDR1 and CDR2: KGHSH and LQKENI. This CDR3 region has 15 residues. CDR3 sequence (DNA): TGTGCCAGCTCCCGATCTACTAGCAGACAAGAGACCCAGTACTTC. Translation: CASSRSTSRQETQYF.

Many counts were recorded for this clonotype. This sequence joins TRBV2 and TRBJ1-5, with no clear D. The CDR3 loop spans 16 amino acids. Germline CDR1 reads SNHLY; CDR2 reads FYNNEI. Trimming removed 1 base at V and 0 bases at J, with 10 bases between. The CDR3 bases are TGTGCCAGCAGTGAAGTCAAGCCCAATAGCAATCAGCCCCAGCATTTT. Its translation: CASSEVKPNSNQPQHF.

This clonotype was recorded many times. This sequence joins TRBV4-1 and TRBJ2-7; no definite D call. CDR3 length: 14 residues. Trimming left V 3 bases short and J 3 bases short, with 12 bases between. Germline CDR1 is MGHRA and CDR2 is YSYEKL. The CDR3, as DNA: TGCGCCAGCAGCCAGCCTGGTAATCGCTACGAGCAGTACTTC. Amino acid sequence: CASSQPGNRYEQYF.

This clonotype was seen at least ten times. V usage is TRBV7-9 and J usage is TRBJ2-5; D is possibly TRBD2 (6 bases). CDR1 is SEHNR and CDR2 is FQNEAQ in the germline V gene (reference sequence). Trimming removed 11 bases at V and 4 bases at J, with 11 bases between. The CDR3 is 11 residues long. Here the CDR3 DNA reads TGTGCCGTAGAGGGAGGAGAGACCCAGTACTTC. Its protein is CAVEGGETQYF.

This clonotype was found many times. The chain is built from TRBV10-2 and TRBJ1-2; D gene unclear. V lost 2 bases and J lost 3, with 10 bases in between. The CDR3 has 14 amino acids. Looked up from germline, CDR1 is WSHSY and CDR2 is SAAADI. CDR3 protein: CASSEAVMDYGYTF. As DNA, the CDR3 is TGCGCCAGCAGTGAGGCGGTAATGGACTATGGCTACACCTTC.

This clonotype occurred many times. This sequence joins TRBV28 and TRBJ2-5; D might be TRBD1 or TRBD2, each matching 5 bases. Germline assignment: CDR1 MDHEN and CDR2 SYDVKM. The V end was cut by 3 bases, the J end by 7 bases, with 9 bases between. This CDR3 spans 12 amino acids. DNA for the CDR3: TGTGCCAGCAGTTTGGGGGAGCGGACCCAGTACTTC. Translating it yields CASSLGERTQYF. Using reference TRBV28 and TRBJ2-5 for the parts outside the CDR3, the full variable domain is DVKVTQSSRYLVKRTGEKVFLECVQDMDHENMFWYRQDPGLGLRLIYFSYDVKMKEKGDIPEGYSVSREKKERFSLILESASTNQTSMYLCASSLGERTQYFGPGTRLLVL.

Many counts were recorded for this clonotype. The genes are TRBV6-1 and TRBJ2-5; 7 bases are a match to TRBD1. The CDR3 sequence is 16 residues long. Germline CDR1 is MNHNS and CDR2 is SASEGT. V lost 6 bases, J lost 5 bases, and 15 bases stayed unmatched. DNA for the CDR3: TGTGCCAGCAGCACCGACAGGGTCGGTTGGATTGAGACCCAGTACTTC. It is translated as CASSTDRVGWIETQYF.

This clonotype appeared many times. The chain links TRBV20-1 to TRBJ1-5; the match to TRBD1 covers 11 bases. Germline lookup yields CDR1 DFQATT and CDR2 SNEGSKA (reference sequence). The CDR3 loop spans 15 amino acids. Trimming took 5 bases from V and 2 from J; bases not matched to a gene: 5. The DNA for the CDR3 is TGCAGTGCTCGGACAGGGGGCGAAGGCAATCAGCCCCAGCATTTT. Its translation: CSARTGGEGNQPQHF.

In this sample, this clonotype turned up many times. The chain recombines TRBV28 with TRBJ2-5, with a possible D match to TRBD2 (5 bases). Trimming left V 7 bases short and J 2 bases short, with 14 bases between. The CDR3 consists of 14 residues. Looked up from germline, CDR1 is MDHEN and CDR2 is SYDVKM. CDR3 nucleotides: TGTGCCAGCAACCCACTTAGCGAACAAGAGACCCAGTACTTC. It specifies CASNPLSEQETQYF.

J is TRBJ2-5 and V is TRBV29-1, with D hard to call. The CDR3 runs to 13 residues. V lost 4 bases and J lost 4, with 13 bases in between. CDR1 and CDR2 (germline): SQVTM, ANQGSEA. CDR3 protein: CSVVSWVGETQYF. The DNA of the CDR3 is TGCAGCGTTGTTTCTTGGGTCGGAGAGACCCAGTACTTC.

This clonotype was seen a handful of times. The CDR3, as DNA: TGTGCCAGCAGGGCCGGGTCGTTGGATAATTCACCCCTCCACTTT. It yields the protein CASRAGSLDNSPLHF. The V and J genes are TRBV6-1 and TRBJ1-6; D gene uncertain. This CDR3 is built from 15 residues. Germline V gene sequence: CDR1 MNHNS, CDR2 SASEGT. The V end lost 6 bases, the J end lost 5 bases, and 14 bases lay between the germline ends.

The chain carries TRBV6-5 and TRBJ1-1; 8 bases align to TRBD1. After removal of 0 bases from V and 5 bases from J, the junction contained 8 bases not matched to a gene. Germline V gives CDR1 MNHEY, CDR2 SVGAGI. The CDR3 is 16 amino acids. The CDR3 sequence is CASSYSGTGRGTEAFF. The DNA of the CDR3 is TGTGCCAGCAGTTACTCTGGGACAGGACGGGGAACTGAAGCTTTCTTT.

Many counts were recorded for this clonotype. The gene calls are TRBV7-2 and TRBJ1-2; D is perhaps TRBD1 (6 bases). V dropped 5 bases and J dropped 2 bases, with 18 bases sitting between them. The CDR3 covers 16 residues. Germline V gives CDR1 SGHTA, CDR2 FQGNSA. The CDR3 spells CASSPTGIGLNYGYTF. In DNA form, the CDR3 reads TGTGCCAGCAGCCCCACAGGGATCGGTCTCAACTATGGCTACACCTTC. Based on the CDR3 plus reference TRBV7-2 and TRBJ1-2, the full variable domain is GAGVSQSPSNKVTEKGKDVELRCDPISGHTALYWYRQSLGQGLEFLIYFQGNSAPDKSGLPSDRFSAERTGGSVSTLTIQRTQQEDSAVYLCASSPTGIGLNYGYTFGSGTRLTVV.

Worth noting for this clonotype: Relative to the germline gene, one junction end is altered; a read error may explain this. The chain carries TRBV11-3 and TRBJ2-2; tentatively, D is TRBD2 (6 bases). The CDR3 length is 15 residues. Germline CDR1 is SGHNT and CDR2 is YENEEA. CDR3 in amino acids: CASSLLPEGGGELCF. The CDR3 DNA sequence: TGTGCCAGCAGCTTACTACCCGAAGGCGGCGGGGAGCTGTGTTTT.

The chain has TRBV20-1 and TRBJ1-2, with D maybe TRBD1 (5 bases). V was pared by 1 base and J by 2 bases, with 11 bases between. Per the germline V gene, CDR1 is DFQATT and CDR2 is SNEGSKA (reference sequence). The CDR3 length is 14 residues. DNA for the CDR3: TGCAGTGCTAGAGGGGGGGTCGACAACTATGGCTACACCTTC. This sequence encodes CSARGGVDNYGYTF.

In this sample, this clonotype turned up many times. This may stem from a read error, because a much larger clone lies one nucleotide away. This chain links TRBV6-5 with TRBJ2-5; tentative D call: TRBD1 (5 bases). The CDR3 has 13 amino acids. CDR1 is MNHEY and CDR2 is SVGAGI in the germline V gene. This CDR3 reads CASSYWGSETKYF. The CDR3 DNA reads as TGTGCCAGCAGTTACTGGGGCTCGGAGACCAAGTACTTC.

The rearrangement uses TRBV20-1 and TRBJ2-7, with TRBD1 matching over 7 bases. This CDR3 has 16 amino acids. CDR1 and CDR2 from the germline V gene are DFQATT and SNEGSKA (reference sequence). With 0 bases clipped from V and 2 bases from J, the junction kept 10 bases outside the gene matches. The CDR3 sequence is CSARDPTGIEPYEQYF. The CDR3 nucleotides read TGCAGTGCTAGAGATCCGACAGGGATCGAACCCTACGAGCAGTACTTC.

This clonotype was observed many times. In nucleotides, the CDR3 is TGTGCCAGCAGTTTAACCCCAAGAGCGGGTCTTCCCTACGAGCAGTACTTC. Protein: CASSLTPRAGLPYEQYF. The V call is TRBV27, the J call TRBJ2-7, with TRBD2 as a possible D gene (6 bases). V was shortened by 2 bases and J by 2 bases, with 19 bases between the two germline ends. The CDR3 covers 17 residues. The germline gives CDR1 MNHEY, CDR2 SMNVEV (reference sequence).

This clonotype was seen many times. The gene calls are TRBV7-2 and TRBJ1-3, with D tentatively TRBD1 (6 bases). CDR3 length: 17 amino acids. Germline values: CDR1 SGHTA, CDR2 FQGNSA. The V end lost 4 bases, the J end lost 4 bases, and 20 bases lay between the germline ends. The CDR3 region is CASSSSGPRGAGNTIYF. CDR3 sequence (DNA): TGTGCCAGCAGCTCTAGCGGCCCCCGGGGGGCGGGAAACACCATATATTTT. Full variable domain (missing parts from reference TRBV7-2 and TRBJ1-3): GAGVSQSPSNKVTEKGKDVELRCDPISGHTALYWYRQSLGQGLEFLIYFQGNSAPDKSGLPSDRFSAERTGGSVSTLTIQRTQQEDSAVYLCASSSSGPRGAGNTIYFGEGSWLTVV.

This chain joins TRBV20-1 and TRBJ1-1, with D unresolved. The CDR3 extends over 12 amino acids. Per the germline V gene, CDR1 is DFQATT and CDR2 is SNEGSKA (reference sequence). The V gene lost 0 bases and the J gene lost 7 bases, with 9 bases spanning the gap. DNA of the CDR3: TGCAGTGCTAGAGATTCGGCGTTTGAAGCTTTCTTT. Its protein product is CSARDSAFEAFF.

This clonotype was seen ten or more times. The rearrangement joins TRBV4-2 to TRBJ1-2; a weak D match, TRBD1 (5 bases). There are 15 residues in the CDR3. Germline V gene data show CDR1 as LGHNA and CDR2 as YNFKEQ. V was pared by 0 bases and J by 3 bases, with 11 bases between. DNA for the CDR3: TGTGCCAGCAGCCAAGATCGCAGGGATGACTATGGCTACACCTTC. Protein sequence: CASSQDRRDDYGYTF.

V and J are TRBV12-3 or TRBV12-4 and TRBJ2-4; D call uncertain. The CDR3 is 8 residues long. Trimming removed 6 bases at V and 12 bases at J, with 3 bases between. CDR3 sequence (DNA): TGTGCCAGCAGAACTCAGTACTTC. It encodes CASRTQYF.